A single sample is the source of the 3 T cell receptor beta chains below, sequenced in a study of T cells after posttransplantation cyclophosphamide. The assay was immunoSEQ multiplex PCR, and TCRdb's table has in-frame clones only and misses some. The specimen gives 35,000 to 45,000 clones without singletons; the ten biggest hold approximately 2%. Source material: PBMCs. These receptors were collected from a man between 35 and 55 years old in good health, CMV-negative, and a related stem cell transplant donor.

This clone was recorded at least ten times. The V gene is TRBV5-5, the J gene TRBJ1-3; perhaps TRBD1 as D (6 bases). This CDR3 spans 15 amino acids. Trimming shortened V by 0 bases and J by 3 bases, and 10 bases separated the two germline ends. CDR1 SGHKS and CDR2 YYEKEE come from the germline V gene (reference sequence). In nucleotides, the CDR3 is TGTGCCAGCAGCTTGGAAGACAGGTTTGGAAACACCATATATTTT. It specifies CASSLEDRFGNTIYF.

In its sample, this clone was seen many times. The chain combines TRBV6-5 with TRBJ1-1, with D unresolved. With 2 bases removed from V and 1 base from J, the gap between germline ends came to 5 bases. Germline V gene data show CDR1 as MNHEY and CDR2 as SVGAGI. The CDR3 runs to 13 residues. The CDR3 DNA follows: TGTGCCAGCAGTTACGGAGGGAACACTGAAGCTTTCTTT. As protein: CASSYGGNTEAFF.

The sample holds many counts of this clone. The chain recombines TRBV19 with TRBJ2-3, with TRBD2 identical over 10 bases. Germline trimming cut 3 bases from V and 1 base from J; bases unmatched to any gene: 4. Germline assignment: CDR1 LNHDA and CDR2 SQIVND (reference sequence). This CDR3 spans 16 amino acids. The chain's CDR3 is CASSMLAGAGTDTQYF. The CDR3 DNA follows: TGTGCCAGTAGTATGCTAGCGGGAGCTGGCACAGATACGCAGTATTTT.